These 25 T cell receptor beta chains were sequenced from one sample in a study of cytomegalovirus exposure and HLA in healthy donors. Both 60 Vbeta primers and 13 Jbeta primers went into the PCR. Libraries were prepared by immunoSEQ multiplex PCR; TCRdb keeps only in-frame clonotypes and omits some of them. This sample has more than 100,000 clones; 80% occur once, and the top ten carry 1%. Sequencing used PBMCs. The receptors were sampled from a man aged 40-55 years in good health and CMV-seronegative.

The V call is TRBV2, the J call TRBJ2-7, with D maybe TRBD1 (6 bases). Germline V gene lookup returns CDR1 SNHLY and CDR2 FYNNEI. Trimming took 5 bases from V and 5 from J, leaving 10 bases between them. The CDR3 covers 12 residues. The DNA of the CDR3 is TGTGCCAGCAGTCCGTCAGGGGACGAGCAGTACTTC. Its protein product is CASSPSGDEQYF. Full variable domain (remainder filled in from reference TRBV2 and TRBJ2-7): EPEVTQTPSHQVTQMGQEVILRCVPISNHLYFYWYRQILGQKVEFLVSFYNNEISEKSEIFDDQFSVERPDGSNFTLKIRSTKLEDSAMYFCASSPSGDEQYFGPGTRLTVT.

The chain is built from TRBV27 and TRBJ1-1, with 10 bases fitting TRBD1. CDR1 is MNHEY and CDR2 is SMNVEV in the germline V gene (reference sequence). The CDR3 covers 15 residues. J was trimmed by 4 bases and V by 5 bases; bases with no gene match: 7. The CDR3 spells CASSPRQGAVTEAFF. The DNA of the CDR3 is TGTGCCAGCAGTCCCAGACAGGGGGCGGTCACTGAAGCTTTCTTT.

V gene TRBV29-1 combines with J gene TRBJ1-5; 11 positions agree with TRBD1. Per germline, CDR1 SQVTM and CDR2 ANQGSEA. V lost 7 bases to trimming and J lost 7 bases; unmatched junction nucleotides: 12. The CDR3 has 15 amino acids. CDR3 DNA sequence: TGCAGCGGTGCCCTAGGACAGGGGGCAGAGCAGCCCCAGCATTTT. As protein: CSGALGQGAEQPQHF.

The chain employs TRBV28 and TRBJ2-2; a possible D gene is TRBD2 (6 bases). The CDR3 is 15 amino acids. CDR1 and CDR2 from the germline V gene are MDHEN and SYDVKM. The V end was cut by 5 bases, the J end by 0 bases, with 10 bases between. CDR3 in amino acids: CASSHGGANTGELFF. The CDR3 DNA is TGTGCCAGCAGTCACGGGGGAGCGAACACCGGGGAGCTGTTTTTT.

V gene TRBV11-2 combines with J gene TRBJ2-5; D is unclear. The germline gives CDR1 SGHAT, CDR2 FQNNGV. The CDR3 is made up of 12 amino acids. The V and J ends lost 3 bases and 5 bases respectively, with 7 bases between them. The CDR3 spells CASSFVRETQYF. In nucleotides, the CDR3 is TGTGCCAGCAGCTTCGTCCGGGAGACCCAGTACTTC.

A few counts support this clone. The V call is TRBV10-3, the J call TRBJ2-1; 8 nucleotides match TRBD2. The CDR3 runs 16 residues. After removal of 7 bases from V and 4 bases from J, the junction contained 12 bases not matched to a gene. The germline gives CDR1 ENHRY, CDR2 SYGVKD. This CDR3 is CAITTSPSGPYNEQFF. The CDR3 DNA reads as TGTGCCATCACCACATCCCCTAGCGGGCCATACAATGAGCAGTTCTTC.

This chain connects TRBV5-1 to TRBJ2-3; 11 nucleotides line up with TRBD2. In germline, CDR1 is SGHRS, CDR2 YFSETQ. This CDR3 has 17 amino acids. The V segment lost 3 bases and the J segment 0 bases; nucleotides outside the gene matches: 6. CDR3 residues: CASSWPASGGSTDTQYF. The CDR3 DNA reads TGCGCCAGCAGCTGGCCGGCTAGCGGGGGGAGCACAGATACGCAGTATTTT.

This chain uses TRBV4-1 with TRBJ2-1, with a possible D match to TRBD2 (5 bases). This CDR3 has 16 amino acids. CDR1 and CDR2 (germline): MGHRA, YSYEKL. Trimming stripped 0 bases from V and 0 bases from J, with 9 bases between. CDR3 coding DNA: TGCGCCAGCAGCCAAGATATGAGGGCCTCCTACAATGAGCAGTTCTTC. Protein product: CASSQDMRASYNEQFF.

This clone was recorded a few times. The chain employs TRBV2 and TRBJ1-1, with D perhaps TRBD1 (6 bases). The germline V gene encodes CDR1 SNHLY and CDR2 FYNNEI. This CDR3 has 12 residues. Between the trimmed V and J ends, which lost 6 bases and 2 bases, there was a span of 7 bases. In nucleotides, the CDR3 is TGTGCCAGCAGACAGGGAAACACTGAAGCTTTCTTT. It translates to CASRQGNTEAFF.

The V call is TRBV28, the J call TRBJ2-7; D possibly corresponds to TRBD1 (5 bases). V was cut by 2 bases and J by 3 bases, with 8 bases left in between. The V gene's germline CDR1 is MDHEN and CDR2 SYDVKM. The CDR3 runs 13 residues. CDR3 nucleotides: TGTGCCAGCAGTTTAGACAGTTACTACGAGCAGTACTTC. This codes for CASSLDSYYEQYF.

V usage is TRBV5-6 and J usage is TRBJ2-7; 15 positions match TRBD2. The CDR3 runs to 18 residues. The germline V gene encodes CDR1 SGHDT and CDR2 YYEEEE. V shed 5 bases, J shed 3 bases, and the junction held 12 bases outside the gene matches. CDR3 DNA sequence: TGTGCCAGCAGTTCCTCCGGGACTAGCGGGGGGCCCCTCTACGAGCAGTACTTC. Its translation: CASSSSGTSGGPLYEQYF.

The chain joins TRBV5-4 to TRBJ1-1; TRBD1 aligns across 10 bases. J lost 6 bases, V lost 3 bases, and 11 bases had no gene match. The germline gives CDR1 SGHNT, CDR2 YYREEE (reference sequence). This CDR3 comprises 16 residues. The CDR3: CASSSAPGQGRPEAFF. DNA of the CDR3: TGTGCCAGCAGCTCCGCTCCGGGACAGGGGCGGCCTGAAGCTTTCTTT.

The V gene is TRBV19, the J gene TRBJ2-5, with 7 positions matching TRBD2. V trimming: 5 bases; J trimming: 5 bases; junction bases outside the gene matches: 5. The CDR3 length is 13 residues. The germline gives CDR1 LNHDA, CDR2 SQIVND (reference sequence). In DNA, the CDR3 is TGTGCCAGTAGTGAGCGGGGATGGGAGACCCAGTACTTC. The encoded protein is CASSERGWETQYF.

J is TRBJ1-2 and V is TRBV5-8; 7 positions match TRBD1. After removal of 4 bases from V and 3 bases from J, the junction contained 6 bases not matched to a gene. This CDR3 has 14 residues. Germline CDR1 reads SGHTS; CDR2 reads YDEGEE. The CDR3 here is CASSLWDSYYGYTF. The CDR3 nucleotides are TGTGCCAGCAGCCTATGGGACAGCTACTATGGCTACACCTTC.

This clone was recorded only once. This chain connects TRBV5-6 to TRBJ2-5, with TRBD2 identical over 7 bases. V was pared by 4 bases and J by 4 bases, with 10 bases of the junction left unmatched. The CDR3 is 15 residues long. Per germline, CDR1 SGHDT and CDR2 YYEEEE. The CDR3 sequence is CASSRTRWQGETQYF. Written as DNA, the CDR3 is TGTGCCAGCAGCCGGACTAGATGGCAAGGAGAGACCCAGTACTTC. Using reference TRBV5-6 and TRBJ2-5 for the parts outside the CDR3, the full variable domain is DAGVTQSPTHLIKTRGQQVTLRCSPKSGHDTVSWYQQALGQGPQFIFQYYEEEERQRGNFPDRFSGHQFPNYSSELNVNALLLGDSALYLCASSRTRWQGETQYFGPGTRLLVL.

This clone was counted a single time. The V and J genes are TRBV6-1 and TRBJ1-5, with 7 bases fitting TRBD1. This CDR3 has 15 amino acids. Germline values: CDR1 MNHNS, CDR2 SASEGT. Trimming at V came to 8 bases and at J to 4 bases, leaving 11 bases not matched to a gene. This chain's CDR3 is CASRSKGAANQPQHF. Written as DNA, the CDR3 is TGTGCCAGCCGCTCAAAGGGGGCAGCAAATCAGCCCCAGCATTTT.

The chain recombines TRBV10-3 with TRBJ2-1; TRBD2 aligns across 7 bases. From germline, CDR1 is ENHRY and CDR2 SYGVKD. The J segment lost 0 bases and the V segment lost 2 bases, leaving 1 base of the junction unmatched. The CDR3 loop spans 15 amino acids. The CDR3 DNA follows: TGTGCCATCAGTGAGCCTAGCGGCTCCTACAATGAGCAGTTCTTC. Its protein is CAISEPSGSYNEQFF.

This chain joins TRBV4-2 and TRBJ2-3, with D maybe TRBD2 (5 bases). The CDR3 spans 14 residues. CDR1 is LGHNA and CDR2 is YNFKEQ in the germline V gene. V shed 0 bases and J shed 5 bases, with 9 bases lying between them. As DNA, the CDR3 is TGTGCCAGCAGCCAAGAACTCGAGGGAGATACGCAGTATTTT. It encodes CASSQELEGDTQYF.

About this clone: Germline and junction disagree at one end, which may indicate a read error. V usage is TRBV2 and J usage is TRBJ2-4; D is ambiguous. This CDR3 has 11 residues. Germline V gene lookup returns CDR1 SNHLY and CDR2 FYNNEI. Written as DNA, the CDR3 is TGTGCCAGCAGTGAACGTGTACTAAGGAACTTC. It specifies CASSERVLRNF.

The chain couples TRBV7-3 to TRBJ2-2, with TRBD1 matching over 9 bases. CDR3 size: 15 residues. Germline-derived CDR1 and CDR2 are SGHTA and FQGTGA. After removal of 1 base from V and 5 bases from J, the junction contained 2 bases not matched to a gene. The CDR3 bases are TGTGCCAGCAGCTTAAGGACAGGGGAGACCGGGGAGCTGTTTTTT. This gives the protein CASSLRTGETGELFF.

V is TRBV19 and J is TRBJ2-2; a weak D match, TRBD1 (6 bases). Trimming shortened V by 7 bases and J by 2 bases, and 14 bases separated the two germline ends. The CDR3 consists of 15 residues. Germline values: CDR1 LNHDA, CDR2 SQIVND (reference sequence). The CDR3 reads CASKPGTLNTGELFF. In DNA, the CDR3 is TGTGCCAGTAAGCCCGGGACACTAAACACCGGGGAGCTGTTTTTT.

V usage is TRBV5-4 and J usage is TRBJ2-1, with 10 positions matching TRBD1. This CDR3 contains 16 residues. Germline lookup yields CDR1 SGHNT and CDR2 YYREEE (reference sequence). With V trimmed by 0 bases and J by 7 bases, 7 bases remained unmatched. CDR3 loop: CASSLAGTGEGNEQFF. In nucleotides, the CDR3 is TGTGCCAGCAGCTTGGCCGGGACAGGGGAAGGGAATGAGCAGTTCTTC. Full variable domain (remainder filled in from reference TRBV5-4 and TRBJ2-1): ETGVTQSPTHLIKTRGQQVTLRCSSQSGHNTVSWYQQALGQGPQFIFQYYREEENGRGNFPPRFSGLQFPNYSSELNVNALELDDSALYLCASSLAGTGEGNEQFFGPGTRLTVL.

The rearrangement joins TRBV10-3 to TRBJ2-1, with D unclear. The CDR3 contains 12 residues. Between the trimmed V and J ends, which lost 4 bases and 5 bases, there was a span of 6 bases. The V gene's germline CDR1 is ENHRY and CDR2 SYGVKD. The CDR3 is CAISGQNNEQFF. The CDR3 DNA reads as TGTGCCATCAGTGGTCAGAACAATGAGCAGTTCTTC.

The genes are TRBV28 and TRBJ2-3; possible D gene TRBD1, 6 bases. CDR3 length equals 15 residues. Germline V gives CDR1 MDHEN, CDR2 SYDVKM. V was shortened by 2 bases and J by 1 base, with 10 bases between the two germline ends. Here the CDR3 DNA reads TGTGCCAGCAGTTTAGGGGGCACGGGCACAGATACGCAGTATTTT. The encoded protein is CASSLGGTGTDTQYF.

The rearrangement links TRBV6-1 to TRBJ2-3; 12 nucleotides align to TRBD1. This CDR3 is 14 amino acids long. Germline trimming cut 5 bases from V and 6 bases from J; bases unmatched to any gene: 3. CDR1 is MNHNS, CDR2 SASEGT, per germline. The CDR3 sequence is CASSRDRGRDTQYF. The CDR3 bases are TGTGCCAGCAGTCGGGACAGGGGGCGGGATACGCAGTATTTT.